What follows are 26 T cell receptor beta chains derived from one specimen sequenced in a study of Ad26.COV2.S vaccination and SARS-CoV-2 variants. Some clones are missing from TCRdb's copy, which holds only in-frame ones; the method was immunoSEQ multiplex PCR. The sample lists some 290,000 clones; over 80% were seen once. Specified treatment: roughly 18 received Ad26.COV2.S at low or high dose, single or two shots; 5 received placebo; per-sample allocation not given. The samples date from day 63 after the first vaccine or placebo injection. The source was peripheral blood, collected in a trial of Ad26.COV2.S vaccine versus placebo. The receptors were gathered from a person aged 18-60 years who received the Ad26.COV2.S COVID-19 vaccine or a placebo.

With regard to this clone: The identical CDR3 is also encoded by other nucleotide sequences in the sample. CDR3 residues: CASSLGTGQETQYF. The CDR3 bases are TGCGCCAGCAGCCTTGGGACAGGACAAGAGACCCAGTACTTC. The rearrangement uses TRBV5-1 and TRBJ2-5; TRBD1 matches 8 bases. Germline CDR1 and CDR2: SGHRS and YFSETQ. This CDR3 spans 14 amino acids. The junction had 4 bases not matched to a gene; V was cut back by 4 bases and J by 2 bases.

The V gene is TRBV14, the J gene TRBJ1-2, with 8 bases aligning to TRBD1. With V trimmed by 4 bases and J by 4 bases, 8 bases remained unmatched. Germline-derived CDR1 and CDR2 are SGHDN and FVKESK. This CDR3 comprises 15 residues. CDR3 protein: CASSPRTGMSYGYTF. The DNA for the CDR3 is TGTGCCAGCAGCCCCCGGACAGGGATGAGCTATGGCTACACCTTC.

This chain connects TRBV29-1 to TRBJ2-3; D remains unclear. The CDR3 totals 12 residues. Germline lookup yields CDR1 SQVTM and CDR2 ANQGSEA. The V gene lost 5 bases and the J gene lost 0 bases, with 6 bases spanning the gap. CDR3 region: CSVKISTDTQYF. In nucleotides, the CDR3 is TGCAGCGTTAAAATAAGCACAGATACGCAGTATTTT.

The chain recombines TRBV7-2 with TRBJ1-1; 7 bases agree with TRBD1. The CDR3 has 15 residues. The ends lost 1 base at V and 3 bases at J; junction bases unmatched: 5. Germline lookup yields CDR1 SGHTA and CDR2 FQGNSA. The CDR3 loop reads CASSLVWTGDTEAFF. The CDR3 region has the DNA TGTGCCAGCAGCTTAGTTTGGACAGGCGACACTGAAGCTTTCTTT.

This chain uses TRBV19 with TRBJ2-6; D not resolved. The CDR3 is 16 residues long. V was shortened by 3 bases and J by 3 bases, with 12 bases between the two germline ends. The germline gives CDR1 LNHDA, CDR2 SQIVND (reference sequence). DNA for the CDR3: TGTGCCAGTAGTATGGACCTGGGTTATGGGGCCAACGTCCTGACTTTC. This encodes CASSMDLGYGANVLTF.

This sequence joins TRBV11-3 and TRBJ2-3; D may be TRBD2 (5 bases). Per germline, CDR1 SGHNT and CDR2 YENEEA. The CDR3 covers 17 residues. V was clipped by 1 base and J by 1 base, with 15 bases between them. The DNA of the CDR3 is TGTGCCAGCAGCTTAGCCCTTCTAGCCGGGGGCACAGATACGCAGTATTTT. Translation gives CASSLALLAGGTDTQYF.

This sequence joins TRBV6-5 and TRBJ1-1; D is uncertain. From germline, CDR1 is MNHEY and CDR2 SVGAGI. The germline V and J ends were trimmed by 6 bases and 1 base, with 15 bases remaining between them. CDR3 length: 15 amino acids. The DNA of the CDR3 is TGTGCCAGCAGAGGCAAACGGGGATCGAACACTGAAGCTTTCTTT. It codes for CASRGKRGSNTEAFF.

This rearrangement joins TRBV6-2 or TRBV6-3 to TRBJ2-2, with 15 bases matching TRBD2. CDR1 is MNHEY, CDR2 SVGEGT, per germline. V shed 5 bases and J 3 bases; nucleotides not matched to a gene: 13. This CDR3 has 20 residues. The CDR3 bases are TGTGCCAGCAGTCCGACCGGGACTAGCGGGGGGCCGAGGGACACCGGGGAGCTGTTTTTT. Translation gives CASSPTGTSGGPRDTGELFF.

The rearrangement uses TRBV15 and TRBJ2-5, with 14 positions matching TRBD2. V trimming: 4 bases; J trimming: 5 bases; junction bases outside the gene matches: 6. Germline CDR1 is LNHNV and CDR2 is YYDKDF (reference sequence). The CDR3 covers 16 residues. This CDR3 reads CATSTRLAGGRETQYF. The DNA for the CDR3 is TGTGCCACCAGCACAAGACTAGCGGGGGGGCGGGAGACCCAGTACTTC.

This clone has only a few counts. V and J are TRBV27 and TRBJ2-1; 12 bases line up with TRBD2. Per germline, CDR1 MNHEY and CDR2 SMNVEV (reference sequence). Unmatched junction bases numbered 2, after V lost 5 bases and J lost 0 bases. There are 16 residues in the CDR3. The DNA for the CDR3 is TGTGCCAGCAGTCAACTAGCGGGGGGCTCCTACAATGAGCAGTTCTTC. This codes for CASSQLAGGSYNEQFF.

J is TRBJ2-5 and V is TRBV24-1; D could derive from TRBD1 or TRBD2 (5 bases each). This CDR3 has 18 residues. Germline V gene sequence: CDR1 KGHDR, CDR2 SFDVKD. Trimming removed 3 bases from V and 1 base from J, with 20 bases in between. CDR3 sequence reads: CATSDNSGPGALQETQYF. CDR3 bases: TGTGCCACCAGTGATAACTCGGGGCCCGGGGCCCTCCAAGAGACCCAGTACTTC.

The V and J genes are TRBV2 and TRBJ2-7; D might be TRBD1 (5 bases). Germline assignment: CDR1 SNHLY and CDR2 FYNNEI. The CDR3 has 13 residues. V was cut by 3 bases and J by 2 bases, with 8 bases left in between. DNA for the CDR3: TGTGCCAGCAGTGAGGTAGGGGCCTACGAGCAGTACTTC. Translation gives CASSEVGAYEQYF.

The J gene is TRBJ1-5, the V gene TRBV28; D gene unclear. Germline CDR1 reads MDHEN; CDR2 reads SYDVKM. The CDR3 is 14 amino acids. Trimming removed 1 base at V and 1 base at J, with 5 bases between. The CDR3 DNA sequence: TGTGCCAGCAGTTTATACGGAAGCAATCAGCCCCAGCATTTT. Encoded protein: CASSLYGSNQPQHF. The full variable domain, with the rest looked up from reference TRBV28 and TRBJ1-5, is DVKVTQSSRYLVKRTGEKVFLECVQDMDHENMFWYRQDPGLGLRLIYFSYDVKMKEKGDIPEGYSVSREKKERFSLILESASTNQTSMYLCASSLYGSNQPQHFGDGTRLSIL.

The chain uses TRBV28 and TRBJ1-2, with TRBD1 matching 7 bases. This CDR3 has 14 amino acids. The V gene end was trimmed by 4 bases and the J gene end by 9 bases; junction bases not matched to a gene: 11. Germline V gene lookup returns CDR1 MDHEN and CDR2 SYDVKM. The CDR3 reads CASSSQDRVASYTF. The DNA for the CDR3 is TGTGCCAGCAGTTCCCAAGACAGGGTAGCCAGCTACACCTTC.

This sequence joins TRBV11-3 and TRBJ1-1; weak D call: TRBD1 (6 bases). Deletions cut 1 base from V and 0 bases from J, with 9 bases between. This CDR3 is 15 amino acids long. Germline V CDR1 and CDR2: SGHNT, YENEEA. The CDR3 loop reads CASSLGWTVNTEAFF. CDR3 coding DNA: TGTGCCAGCAGCTTAGGTTGGACAGTGAACACTGAAGCTTTCTTT.

The DNA for the CDR3 is TGTGCCAGCAGCTTGAGCAGCCTTAGCAATCAGCCCCAGCATTTT. Its translation: CASSLSSLSNQPQHF. This rearrangement joins TRBV7-8 to TRBJ1-5, with no clear D. The CDR3 sequence is 15 residues long. Germline CDR1 reads SGHVS; CDR2 reads FQNEAQ. The V end lost 3 bases, the J end lost 0 bases, and 9 bases lay between the germline ends. The full variable domain, in which reference TRBV7-8 and TRBJ1-5 provide the parts outside the CDR3, is GAGVSQSPRYKVAKRGQDVALRCDPISGHVSLFWYQQALGQGPEFLTYFQNEAQLDKSGLPSDRFFAERPEGSVSTLKIQRTQQEDSAVYLCASSLSSLSNQPQHFGDGTRLSIL.

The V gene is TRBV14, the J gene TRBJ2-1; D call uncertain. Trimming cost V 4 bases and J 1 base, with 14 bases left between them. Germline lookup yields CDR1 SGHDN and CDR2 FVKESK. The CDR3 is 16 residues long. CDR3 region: CASSLRRQRSYNEQFF. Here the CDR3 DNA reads TGTGCCAGCAGCCTCCGAAGGCAAAGGTCCTACAATGAGCAGTTCTTC.

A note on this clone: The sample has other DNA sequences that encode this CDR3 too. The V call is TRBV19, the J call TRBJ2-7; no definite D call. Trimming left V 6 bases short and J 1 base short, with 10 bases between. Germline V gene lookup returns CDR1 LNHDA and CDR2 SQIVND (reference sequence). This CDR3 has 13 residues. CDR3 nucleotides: TGTGCCAGTAGGTCGCTGCATTCCTACGAGCAGTACTTC. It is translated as CASRSLHSYEQYF.

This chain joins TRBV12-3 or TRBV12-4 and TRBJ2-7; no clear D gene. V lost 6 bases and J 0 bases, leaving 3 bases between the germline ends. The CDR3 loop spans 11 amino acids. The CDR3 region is CASRGSYEQYF. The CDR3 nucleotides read TGTGCCAGCAGAGGCTCCTACGAGCAGTACTTC.

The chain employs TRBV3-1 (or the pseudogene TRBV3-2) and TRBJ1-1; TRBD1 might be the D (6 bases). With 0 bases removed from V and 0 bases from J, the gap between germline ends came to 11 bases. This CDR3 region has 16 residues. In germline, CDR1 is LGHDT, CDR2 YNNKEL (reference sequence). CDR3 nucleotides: TGTGCCAGCAGCCAAGATCCAAACAGGGTGAACACTGAAGCTTTCTTT. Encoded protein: CASSQDPNRVNTEAFF.

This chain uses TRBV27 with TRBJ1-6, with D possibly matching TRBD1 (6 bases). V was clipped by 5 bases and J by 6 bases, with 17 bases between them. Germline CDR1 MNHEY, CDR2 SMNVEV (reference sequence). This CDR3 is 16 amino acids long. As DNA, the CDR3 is TGTGCCAGCAGTCCCCGAGGGGGGCTCGGTAATTCACCCCTCCACTTT. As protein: CASSPRGGLGNSPLHF.

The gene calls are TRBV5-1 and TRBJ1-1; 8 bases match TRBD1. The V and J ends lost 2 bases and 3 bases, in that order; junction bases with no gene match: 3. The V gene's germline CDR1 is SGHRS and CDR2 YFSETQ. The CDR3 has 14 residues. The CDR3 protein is CASSFSGGDTEAFF. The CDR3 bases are TGCGCCAGCAGCTTCTCAGGGGGCGACACTGAAGCTTTCTTT.

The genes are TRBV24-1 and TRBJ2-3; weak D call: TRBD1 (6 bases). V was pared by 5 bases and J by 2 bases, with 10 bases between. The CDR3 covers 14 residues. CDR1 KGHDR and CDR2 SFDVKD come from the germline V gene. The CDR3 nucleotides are TGTGCCACCAGTGGACAGGTCAACACAGATACGCAGTATTTT. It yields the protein CATSGQVNTDTQYF.

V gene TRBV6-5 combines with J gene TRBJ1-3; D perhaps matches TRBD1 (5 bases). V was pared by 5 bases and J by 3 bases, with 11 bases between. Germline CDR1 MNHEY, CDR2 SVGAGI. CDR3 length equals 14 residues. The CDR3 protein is CASSRAGSGNTIYF. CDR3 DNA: TGTGCCAGCAGTCGGGCAGGGAGTGGAAACACCATATATTTT.

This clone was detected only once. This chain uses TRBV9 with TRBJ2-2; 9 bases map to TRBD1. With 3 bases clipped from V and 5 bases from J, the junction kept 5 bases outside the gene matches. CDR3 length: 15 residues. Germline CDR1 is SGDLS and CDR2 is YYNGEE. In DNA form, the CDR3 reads TGTGCCAGCAGCGCGACCGGGACAGGGACCGGGGAGCTGTTTTTT. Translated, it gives CASSATGTGTGELFF.

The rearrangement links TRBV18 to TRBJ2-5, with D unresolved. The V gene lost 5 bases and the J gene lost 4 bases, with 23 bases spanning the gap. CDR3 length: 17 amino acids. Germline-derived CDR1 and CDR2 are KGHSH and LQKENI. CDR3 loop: CASSAPRLARVRETQYF. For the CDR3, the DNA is TGTGCCAGCTCAGCTCCAAGACTCGCCCGGGTCAGAGAGACCCAGTACTTC.